Below are 19 T cell receptor beta chains sequenced from a single sample in a study of blood T cell repertoires in COVID-19. Method: immunoSEQ multiplex PCR; TCRdb's copy keeps in-frame clones and lacks some. This table holds tens of thousands of clones, about 88% found once. The sample consisted of peripheral blood. The receptors were gathered from a human donor in a cohort sampled during active COVID-19.

This clone showed up just once. The rearrangement joins TRBV10-3 to TRBJ2-2; TRBD1 matches 8 bases. J gave up 4 bases and V 4 bases, and 2 bases lay outside the gene matches. CDR1 and CDR2 (germline): ENHRY, SYGVKD. CDR3 size: 14 residues. CDR3 protein: CAISGTGTTGELFF. In DNA form, the CDR3 reads TGTGCCATCAGTGGGACAGGGACCACCGGGGAGCTGTTTTTT.

The chain couples TRBV6-6 to TRBJ1-4; 10 bases align to TRBD1. There are 16 residues in the CDR3. Losses at the gene ends were 6 bases for V and 0 bases for J; bases not matched to a gene: 4. Germline V lookup: CDR1 MNHNY, CDR2 SVGAGI (reference sequence). CDR3: CASRSGQGATNEKLFF. The CDR3 nucleotides read TGTGCCAGCAGATCCGGACAGGGGGCAACTAATGAAAAACTGTTTTTT.

J is TRBJ2-3 and V is TRBV7-9; D might be TRBD1 (6 bases). Germline values: CDR1 SEHNR, CDR2 FQNEAQ (reference sequence). Trimming took off 5 bases at V and 5 bases at J, with 14 bases between the two ends. This CDR3 is built from 14 residues. The CDR3 DNA reads as TGTGCCAGCAGCCTCACTTACAGGGAAGATACGCAGTATTTT. Protein product: CASSLTYREDTQYF.

This clone was observed a few times. The genes are TRBV6-5 and TRBJ2-7, with 8 positions matching TRBD2. The CDR3 covers 15 residues. With 5 bases clipped from V and 0 bases from J, the junction kept 6 bases outside the gene matches. The germline V gene has CDR1 MNHEY and CDR2 SVGAGI. CDR3 sequence reads: CASSPQSGGSYEQYF. Written as DNA, the CDR3 is TGTGCCAGCAGTCCCCAAAGCGGGGGCTCCTACGAGCAGTACTTC.

V is TRBV29-1 and J is TRBJ2-7; 8 nucleotides match TRBD1. CDR1 and CDR2 from the germline V gene are SQVTM and ANQGSEA. V trimming: 8 bases; J trimming: 5 bases; junction bases outside the gene matches: 8. The CDR3 has 12 amino acids. CDR3 loop: CSIDRGGHEQYF. The CDR3 DNA sequence: TGCAGCATAGACAGGGGCGGCCACGAGCAGTACTTC.

The chain recombines TRBV14 with TRBJ1-6; perhaps TRBD1 as D (6 bases). CDR1 is SGHDN, CDR2 FVKESK, per germline. V shed 0 bases and J shed 0 bases, with 15 bases lying between them. The CDR3 covers 19 residues. CDR3 loop: CASSQDTDSKVSYNSPLHF. The CDR3, as DNA: TGTGCCAGCAGCCAAGATACGGACAGCAAGGTCTCCTATAATTCACCCCTCCACTTT.

This rearrangement joins TRBV28 to TRBJ2-1; 11 nucleotides align to TRBD2. The germline V gene encodes CDR1 MDHEN and CDR2 SYDVKM. The CDR3 extends over 14 amino acids. The junction had 10 bases not matched to a gene; V was cut back by 10 bases and J by 8 bases. The CDR3 is CATGELAGVYEQFF. CDR3 nucleotide sequence: TGTGCCACAGGGGAACTAGCGGGAGTCTATGAGCAGTTCTTC.

The rearrangement uses TRBV19 and TRBJ2-5; 7 nucleotides line up with TRBD2. Trimming at V came to 4 bases and at J to 5 bases, leaving 10 bases not matched to a gene. Germline V gene sequence: CDR1 LNHDA, CDR2 SQIVND (reference sequence). The CDR3 length is 15 residues. CDR3 DNA sequence: TGTGCCAGTAGTACCACGACTAGCCGGGAGGAGACCCAGTACTTC. Translating it yields CASSTTTSREETQYF.

CDR3 nucleotide sequence: TGCGCCAGCAGGGGTAGGACAGTGAACACTGAAGCTTTCTTT. Translating gives CASRGRTVNTEAFF. V usage is TRBV4-1 and J usage is TRBJ1-1; tentatively, D is TRBD1 (6 bases). From germline, CDR1 is MGHRA and CDR2 YSYEKL. The V end was cut by 6 bases, the J end by 0 bases, with 11 bases between. The CDR3 length is 14 residues.

This rearrangement joins TRBV11-3 to TRBJ2-7; 12 positions agree with TRBD2. The CDR3 loop spans 17 amino acids. J was trimmed by 4 bases and V by 5 bases; bases with no gene match: 12. The V gene's germline CDR1 is SGHNT and CDR2 YENEEA. DNA for the CDR3: TGTGCCAGCAGCCCTGGCCCAGCGACTAGCGGGAGTTACGAGCAGTACTTC. The encoded protein is CASSPGPATSGSYEQYF.

This clone was seen only a few times. The chain is built from TRBV19 and TRBJ1-3; TRBD1 might be the D (6 bases). CDR1 is LNHDA, CDR2 SQIVND, per germline (reference sequence). The germline V and J ends were trimmed by 5 bases and 2 bases, with 13 bases remaining between them. The CDR3 is made up of 15 amino acids. CDR3 nucleotides: TGTGCCAGTAGTCCGGCGGGGGCAGCTGGAAACACCATATATTTT. It is translated as CASSPAGAAGNTIYF.

This sequence joins TRBV5-4 and TRBJ2-5; D may be TRBD1 (6 bases). From germline, CDR1 is SGHNT and CDR2 YYREEE (reference sequence). The CDR3 sequence is 14 residues long. Trimming removed 3 bases from V and 2 bases from J, with 11 bases in between. In DNA form, the CDR3 reads TGTGCCAGCAGCTCACTGACAGGACAAGAGACCCAGTACTTC. Residues: CASSSLTGQETQYF.

The chain employs TRBV6-1 and TRBJ2-7; 8 bases line up with TRBD1. This CDR3 has 15 amino acids. Germline loops: CDR1 MNHNS, CDR2 SASEGT. The V segment lost 2 bases and the J segment 1 base; nucleotides outside the gene matches: 4. The CDR3 nucleotides are TGTGCCAGCAGTGAACCAGGGGGCCCTTCCTACGAGCAGTACTTC. Translated, it gives CASSEPGGPSYEQYF.

This sequence joins TRBV5-1 and TRBJ2-3; 7 nucleotides align to TRBD1. CDR3 size: 15 residues. Trimming cost V 0 bases and J 1 base; bases outside gene matches: 2. From germline, CDR1 is SGHRS and CDR2 YFSETQ. The CDR3 loop reads CASSLEGARTDTQYF. The CDR3, as DNA: TGCGCCAGCAGCTTGGAGGGGGCTCGCACAGATACGCAGTATTTT.

The V call is TRBV13, the J call TRBJ1-2; possible D gene TRBD1, 6 bases. The V gene's germline CDR1 is PRHDT and CDR2 FYEKMQ (reference sequence). This CDR3 has 14 amino acids. The V gene lost 5 bases and the J gene lost 6 bases, with 16 bases spanning the gap. CDR3 residues: CASSRGGAVDGYTF. The CDR3, as DNA: TGTGCCAGCAGCCGCGGGGGGGCTGTGGATGGCTACACCTTC.

CDR3 residues: CASSLGSVSRGINEQFF. The CDR3 DNA follows: TGTGCCAGCAGCTTAGGTTCTGTATCCAGAGGGATCAATGAGCAGTTCTTC. The chain recombines TRBV7-6 with TRBJ2-1; a possible D gene is TRBD2 (5 bases). This CDR3 contains 17 residues. The germline CDR1 and CDR2 sequences are SGHVS and FNYEAQ. V lost 1 base, J lost 6 bases, and 19 bases lay in between.

The chain uses TRBV4-2 and TRBJ1-2; TRBD1 aligns across 7 bases. Germline-derived CDR1 and CDR2 are LGHNA and YNFKEQ. Losses at the gene ends were 0 bases for V and 7 bases for J; bases not matched to a gene: 8. The CDR3 loop spans 15 amino acids. The CDR3 spells CASSQDPGTASGYTF. CDR3 DNA sequence: TGTGCCAGCAGCCAAGATCCCGGGACAGCGAGTGGCTACACCTTC.

This chain connects TRBV6-5 to TRBJ2-3; 11 bases agree with TRBD2. The CDR3 consists of 14 residues. Trimming at V came to 6 bases and at J to 4 bases, leaving 3 bases not matched to a gene. Germline CDR1 and CDR2: MNHEY and SVGAGI. The CDR3 bases are TGTGCCAGCAGACTAGCGGGAGTGGCAGATACGCAGTATTTT. Protein: CASRLAGVADTQYF.

V gene TRBV4-3 combines with J gene TRBJ2-1, with TRBD2 matching over 10 bases. The J segment lost 8 bases and the V segment lost 0 bases, leaving 7 bases of the junction unmatched. Germline V gives CDR1 LGHNA, CDR2 YSLEER. There are 16 residues in the CDR3. The CDR3 sequence: CASSQDSASGSHEQFF. CDR3 DNA sequence: TGCGCCAGCAGCCAAGATAGCGCTAGCGGGAGCCATGAGCAGTTCTTC.